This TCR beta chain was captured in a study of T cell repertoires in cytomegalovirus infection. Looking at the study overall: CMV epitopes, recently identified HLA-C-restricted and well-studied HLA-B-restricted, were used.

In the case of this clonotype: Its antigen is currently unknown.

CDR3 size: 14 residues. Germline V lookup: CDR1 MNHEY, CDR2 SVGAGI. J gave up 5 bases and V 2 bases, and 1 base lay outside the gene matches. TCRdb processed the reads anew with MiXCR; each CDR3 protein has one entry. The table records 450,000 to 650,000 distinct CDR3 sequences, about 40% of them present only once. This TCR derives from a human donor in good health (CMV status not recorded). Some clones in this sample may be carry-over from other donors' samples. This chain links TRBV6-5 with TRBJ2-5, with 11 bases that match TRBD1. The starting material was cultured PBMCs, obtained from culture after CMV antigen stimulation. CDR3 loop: CASSYGTGGETQYF. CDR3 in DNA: TGTGCCAGCAGTTACGGGACAGGGGGGGAGACCCAGTACTTC.